The sequence of this TCR beta chain was determined in a study of shared clonotypes between healthy human individuals (dated by TCRdb to about 2020). Looking at the study overall: A few men and a couple of women, aged 18 to 49 years, made up the cohort. To increase sequencing depth and limit assay-specific biases, TCR repertoire library preparation and sequencing were carried out by different laboratories using diverse techniques. To estimate repertoire size and how much clonotypes are shared between individuals, the study performed deep sequencing of blood TCR repertoires from roughly five healthy adults. For each donor, three plates each were used for CD4 naive and CD4 memory, two plates were used for CD8 naive, and one plate was used for CD8 memory. Per donor, leukapheresis produced somewhere between about 0.8 and 9 billion PBMCs.

What the work shows at the level of the full study, not this receptor alone: Incomplete sequencing was indicated by rarefaction of sorted-subset datasets, despite the large sequencing depth. Because the study included only a small number of donors, the genetic and exposure-history diversity represented was limited. Clonotypes shared by all four sorted-subset donors showed higher generation probabilities than non-shared clonotypes. Sampling was limited to blood, and TCR repertoires in tissue likely differ from TCR repertoires in blood. Larger estimated clonotype richness was generally found for naive subsets than for memory subsets. Pairwise subsampling indicated that sequencing depth was expected to affect the degree of clonotype sharing among donors. Across several donors, around 5% of naive CD4, roughly 3.4% of naive CD8, about 2% of memory CD4, and roughly 0.41% of memory CD8 clonotypes were shared.

Using the deep immunoSEQ assay, multiplex PCR amplified TCR CDR3 regions from genomic DNA. Extracted genomic DNA from each cell subset was spread evenly across all wells of several immunoSEQ 96-well plates, with each plate serving as a replicate. For sorted subsets, each replicate PCR was loaded with 200 ng genomic DNA, equivalent to 30,000 or so T cell genomes. The purified libraries were quantified using a Qubit 3.0 fluorometer, sized with a Bioanalyzer 2100, and then quantified again using the KAPA Library Quantification kit. A separate single-read 150-cycle Illumina NextSeq 550 flow cell was used to sequence each immunoSEQ 96-well plate. The source study handled its data this way. The immunoSEQ output contained only junctional sequences without quality scores, so filtering could not match that applied to full-length reads. Sequences were annotated with PyIR, a Python wrapper for IgBLAST v1.9, and V/J genes and CDR3 were assigned using IMGT germline references. Reads with weak V/J assignments (E-value above 1e-6), missing CDR3, stop codons, out-of-frame junctions, or ambiguous translated residues were removed. V3J clonotypes were defined by identical inferred V gene, J gene, and CDR3 amino acid sequence. To compute the percentage overlap between repertoires, the number of shared unique clonotypes was divided by the size of the smaller repertoire. RTK rarefaction, the Chao1 estimator, and Recon v2.1 estimates of unobserved clonotypes were used to assess repertoire richness. Generation probabilities for all TCRbeta clonotypes obtained by the gDNA method from a handful of donors were computed using OLGA. In TCRdb, the immuneACCESS table is reduced to in-frame sequences with V and J assigned. These tables do not hold every clone; where another copy was compared, an unresolved V gene accounts for under half, and the others remain unexplained. V, J and clone size were drawn from that table, and D and trimming were deduced from the DNA. The table for this sample lists about 1.1 million clones; around three quarters of them were counted only once. The ten largest clonotypes hold 0.55% to 0.7% of the sample.

The donors were healthy, HIV-negative adults who had no recently reported acute infections or vaccinations. All donors were Caucasian adults living in Nashville, Tennessee, USA. Magnetic negative selection was used to enrich CD4+ T cells, after which naive cells were positively selected on CD45RA and the negative fraction became the memory subset. Blood was collected by leukapheresis, and PBMCs were isolated by Ficoll-Histopaque density gradient centrifugation and then cryopreserved in liquid nitrogen vapor phase. Analytical flow cytometry was used to check the purity and quantity of every magnetically sorted T cell population. From each sorted fraction, genomic DNA was isolated and quantified by UV absorbance on a Nanodrop 2000c. With regard to this clone: Its antigen remains undetermined. There are no base qualities to consult, and no much larger clone falls within one base.

V and J are truncated by 3 bases and 10 bases respectively, leaving an intervening sequence of 16 bases. CDR1 and CDR2 were assigned from the germline V gene as SGDLS and YYNGEE. The CDR3 runs 13 amino acids, cysteine and phenylalanine included. The entry retains the CDR3 DNA only, 39 bases that are in frame from base 1. The TCR comes from a man aged 18-30 years in good health. Some clones in this sample may be carry-over from other donors' samples. The rearrangement joined TRBV9 to TRBJ1-1, with no confidently assigned D gene. Sequencing was done on a sample of memory CD4+ T cells from PBMCs. Sample cell subset or site, as interpreted from the label and publication: CD45RA-negative fraction. In nucleotide form, the sequence is TGTGCCAGCAGCGGGGGTGACATCTTCCGAGCTTTCTTT. It codes for CASSGGDIFRAFF.